A selection of T cell receptor beta chains follows, all from one sample in a study of technical replicates of blood from several donors. Profiling relied on immunoSEQ multiplex PCR, and the TCRdb table lists in-frame clones only, not all of them. The repertoire consists of 70,000 or so clones, with approximately 92% occurring once and the leading ten covering 0.42%. Sequencing was carried out using T cells isolated from PBMCs. All receptors derive from a human donor in good health. The CDR3 runs from the conserved cysteine through the conserved F or W. D genes are given only for firm matches. Clone size, where shown, is once, few, many, or a class for clones that have expanded.

D gene	V gene	CDR3 length	J gene	clone size	CDR3 DNA	CDR3 protein
TRBD1	TRBV7-9	14	TRBJ2-7	NA	TGTGCCAGCAGCAATCACTGGACAGGGCAAGAGCAGTACTTC	CASSNHWTGQEQYF
TRBD1	TRBV7-9	15	TRBJ1-1	NA	TGTGCCAGCAGCTTAGGGACAGGGGCCGACACTGAAGCTTTCTTT	CASSLGTGADTEAFF
TRBD1	TRBV19	14	TRBJ1-5	NA	TGTGCCAGTAGCGTCCGGGACAGGAATCAGCCCCAGCATTTT	CASSVRDRNQPQHF
NA	TRBV18	15	TRBJ2-6	NA	TGTGCCAGCTCACTCGACAGGTCTGGGGCCAACGTCCTGACTTTC	CASSLDRSGANVLTF
NA	TRBV6-6	13	TRBJ1-1	NA	TGTGCCAGCAGGGGGACTCTTTACACTGAAGCTTTCTTT	CASRGTLYTEAFF
TRBD1	TRBV5-4	17	TRBJ1-4	NA	TGTGCCAGCAGCTTGGCTCGGTCGGGACAGGGGGATGAAAAACTGTTTTTT	CASSLARSGQGDEKLFF
NA	TRBV10-3	15	TRBJ2-7	NA	TGTGCCATCAGCGCTGACAGGTTAAGTGACTACGAGCAGTACTTC	CAISADRLSDYEQYF
TRBD2	TRBV29-1	14	TRBJ2-7	NA	TGCAGCGTTCTACCGGGACTAGCGGATTACGAGCAGTACTTC	CSVLPGLADYEQYF
NA	TRBV30	12	TRBJ2-5	NA	TGTGCCTGGAGCGCAGGGCACGAGACCCAGTACTTC	CAWSAGHETQYF
NA	TRBV4-2	14	TRBJ1-2	NA	TGTGCCAGCAGCCAAAACCCAGCTAACTATGGCTACACCTTC	CASSQNPANYGYTF
NA	TRBV5-1	15	TRBJ2-7	NA	TGCGCCAGCAGCTTGAGAAGGCAGGGGTCTCACGAGCAGTACTTC	CASSLRRQGSHEQYF
TRBD2	TRBV6-1	17	TRBJ2-3	NA	TGTGCCAGCAGTGAGCCTAGCGGGAGGGCCGACACAGATACGCAGTATTTT	CASSEPSGRADTDTQYF
NA	TRBV18	15	TRBJ1-1	NA	TGTGCCAGCTCCTCCTACAGGGAATTGGCCACTGAAGCTTTCTTT	CASSSYRELATEAFF
NA	TRBV15	16	TRBJ1-3	NA	TGTGCCACCAGCAGAGGGGGGCTGACCTCTGGAAACACCATATATTTT	CATSRGGLTSGNTIYF
TRBD2	TRBV9	17	TRBJ2-3	NA	TGTGCCAGCAGCGTAGCGTCGGGACTAGCGGTCACAGATACGCAGTATTTT	CASSVASGLAVTDTQYF
NA	TRBV20-1	11	TRBJ1-2	NA	TGCAGTGCTAGTCAGGGCTATGGCTACACCTTC	CSASQGYGYTF
NA	TRBV7-9	17	TRBJ2-3	NA	TGTGCCAGCAGTTTAAACACGGACTACACGTACACAGATACGCAGTATTTT	CASSLNTDYTYTDTQYF
NA	TRBV11-2	15	TRBJ1-3	once	TGTGCCAGCAGCGCCAGGGGCTCCTCTGGAAACACCATATATTTT	CASSARGSSGNTIYF
NA	TRBV28	12	TRBJ1-1	NA	TGTGCCAGCAGCCTCTATGCGGGGCATGCTTTCTTT	CASSLYAGHAFF
NA	TRBV27	12	TRBJ1-1	NA	TGTGCCAGCAGTTTTAGGAACACTGAAGCTTTCTTT	CASSFRNTEAFF
NA	TRBV13	16	TRBJ2-5	NA	TGTGCCAGCAGCTTAGCGCGACTAGGGGAACAAGAGACCCAGTACTTC	CASSLARLGEQETQYF
TRBD2	TRBV9	15	TRBJ2-1	NA	TGTGCCAGCAGCGTAGATAGCGGGGGGTACAATGAGCAGTTCTTC	CASSVDSGGYNEQFF
TRBD2	TRBV10-3	14	TRBJ2-1	NA	TGTGCCACCGTACTAGCGGGAGGTAACAATGAGCAGTTCTTC	CATVLAGGNNEQFF
TRBD1	TRBV18	16	TRBJ2-5	NA	TGTGCCAGCTCGCCAGAGACAGGGGTCCTTTTAGAGACCCAGTACTTC	CASSPETGVLLETQYF
TRBD2	TRBV30	14	TRBJ2-5	NA	TGTGCCTCCACAACTAGCGGATCACAAGAGACCCAGTACTTC	CASTTSGSQETQYF
TRBD1	TRBV6-6	14	TRBJ2-7	NA	TGTGCCAGCACCTCTTCCGGGACAGCCTACGAGCAGTACTTC	CASTSSGTAYEQYF
NA	TRBV30	12	TRBJ2-1	once	TGTGCCTGGACTAGTCAGGGGAATGAGCAGTTCTTC	CAWTSQGNEQFF
NA	TRBV19	15	TRBJ1-2	NA	TGTGCCAGTAGTATAGATCCTACAGGGCTGGATGGCTACACCTTC	CASSIDPTGLDGYTF
NA	TRBV27	17	TRBJ2-4	NA	TGTGCCAGCAGTTCCCTCACAGCTACAGGGTCTAAAAACATTCAGTACTTC	CASSSLTATGSKNIQYF
TRBD1	TRBV5-5	15	TRBJ1-2	NA	TGTGCCAGCAGCTCGAGGACAGGCAGTAGGGGAGGCTACACCTTC	CASSSRTGSRGGYTF
NA	TRBV5-1	14	TRBJ2-3	NA	TGCGCCAGCAGCTTGGTGCTAGGCCCAGATACGCAGTATTTT	CASSLVLGPDTQYF
NA	TRBV10-3	14	TRBJ2-5	NA	TGTGCCATCAGTGCGGGAGCCGACGGAGAGACCCAGTACTTC	CAISAGADGETQYF
TRBD1	TRBV7-2	15	TRBJ1-2	NA	TGTGCCAGCAGCCCCAGACAGGGGGTGAACTATGGCTACACCTTC	CASSPRQGVNYGYTF
NA	TRBV7-2	14	TRBJ1-2	NA	TGTGCCAGCAGCTTAGTAGGGGCCTTAAGAGGCTACACCTTC	CASSLVGALRGYTF
TRBD2	TRBV4-1	20	TRBJ2-1	NA	TGCGCCAGCAGCCAAGTGGCCCGACACCCGGGACTACCTGTATACAATGAGCAGTTCTTC	CASSQVARHPGLPVYNEQFF
NA	TRBV2	12	TRBJ2-7	NA	TGTGCCAGCAGGATACAGGGCCGCGAGCAGTACTTC	CASRIQGREQYF
NA	TRBV2	11	TRBJ1-1	few	TGTGCCAGCAGTGAATTGGCGGGAGCTTTCTTT	CASSELAGAFF